The rows below give T cell receptor beta chains drawn from one sample of a study of T-cell memory formation after mild COVID-19. TCRdb processed the 5' RACE reads anew with MiXCR; each CDR3 protein has one entry. The data contain under 300,000 distinct CDR3 sequences, 8.2% of them seen just once; the ten biggest clones take up roughly 23%. Specimen: PBMCs or a T cell subset sorted from them (not recorded which). These receptors originate from a man aged 18 to 30 who had mild COVID-19 (a few samples of this study predate the infection). Cell type and time point are not known. The CDR3 runs from the conserved cysteine through the conserved F or W. The order of the fields is J gene, V gene, D gene, clone size, CDR3 DNA, CDR3 protein. A D gene is named only where the DNA matches it firmly. The size of a clone is reported for some rows only, either as once, few or many, or as a class for expanded clones.

J: TRBJ2-2; V: TRBV4-3; D: NA; size: few; DNA: TGCGCCAGCAGCCAAGATAACGGGTACACCGGGGAGCTGTTTTTT; CDR3: CASSQDNGYTGELFF
J: TRBJ2-5; V: TRBV20-1; D: NA; size: once; DNA: TGCAGTGCTACAGTGGGGCCGGGGCAAGAGACCCAGTACTTC; CDR3: CSATVGPGQETQYF
J: TRBJ1-3; V: TRBV5-5; D: NA; size: NA; DNA: TGTGCCAGCAGCCCCGGCGGTCGGGCCTTCTCTGGAAACACCATATATTTT; CDR3: CASSPGGRAFSGNTIYF
J: TRBJ1-6; V: TRBV7-9; D: NA; size: NA; DNA: TGTGCCAGCAGCTTATCTGATGGCCGGGTTCCCCTCCACTTT; CDR3: CASSLSDGRVPLHF
J: TRBJ2-1; V: TRBV9; D: NA; size: many; DNA: TGTGCCAGCAGCCCACTTGGGAGGAACGGAGCCTACAATGAGCAGTTCTTC; CDR3: CASSPLGRNGAYNEQFF
J: TRBJ1-5; V: TRBV4-1; D: NA; size: many; DNA: TGCGCCAGCAGCCAAGAGTTTGGAGCTAATCAGCCCCAGCATTTT; CDR3: CASSQEFGANQPQHF
J: TRBJ1-1; V: TRBV6-5; D: NA; size: few; DNA: TGTGCCAGCAGTTACTCGATGGTTGGGGACACTGAAGCTTTCTTT; CDR3: CASSYSMVGDTEAFF
J: TRBJ2-5; V: TRBV7-2; D: NA; size: many; DNA: TGTGCCAGCAGCTTCCAACCTTCCCAAGAGACCCAGTACTTC; CDR3: CASSFQPSQETQYF
J: TRBJ1-2; V: TRBV9; D: NA; size: few; DNA: TGTGCCAGCACCCCAGGGAGTAACTATGGCTACACCTTC; CDR3: CASTPGSNYGYTF
J: TRBJ1-4; V: TRBV5-1; D: NA; size: NA; DNA: TGCGCCAGCAGCTTGGGAATAGGGGAAAAACTGTTTTTT; CDR3: CASSLGIGEKLFF
J: TRBJ2-2; V: TRBV27; D: NA; size: NA; DNA: TGTGCCAGCAGTTTAGGGGTGGGGCTCGGGGAGCTGTTTTTT; CDR3: CASSLGVGLGELFF
J: TRBJ2-3; V: TRBV13; D: TRBD1; size: NA; DNA: TGTGCCAGCAGCTATGCCGGGACAGGGGACACAGATACGCAGTATTTT; CDR3: CASSYAGTGDTDTQYF
J: TRBJ2-7; V: TRBV29-1; D: NA; size: few; DNA: TGCAGCGTTGGGGAACTCTGGGAGCAGTACTTC; CDR3: CSVGELWEQYF
J: TRBJ1-1; V: TRBV28; D: NA; size: few; DNA: TGTGCCAGCAGTTTAGGGCGGGCCCGGAATTTCTTT; CDR3: CASSLGRARNFF
J: TRBJ1-1; V: TRBV7-2; D: NA; size: few; DNA: TGTGCCAGCAGCTTAAGGCACACTGAAGCTTTCTTT; CDR3: CASSLRHTEAFF
J: TRBJ2-5; V: TRBV6-1; D: NA; size: few; DNA: TGTGCCAGCAGTGGACGGCAGGAGACCCAGTACTTC; CDR3: CASSGRQETQYF
J: TRBJ1-4; V: TRBV4-1; D: TRBD1; size: NA; DNA: TGCGCCAGCAGCATACGGGACAGCCTTAATGAAAAACTGTTTTTT; CDR3: CASSIRDSLNEKLFF
J: TRBJ2-5; V: TRBV10-3; D: TRBD2; size: many; DNA: TGTGCCATCAGTGGGACTAGCGGGGGCCAGCAAGAGACCCAGTACTTC; CDR3: CAISGTSGGQQETQYF
J: TRBJ2-7; V: TRBV12-3/TRBV12-4; D: NA; size: many; DNA: TGTGCCAGCAGCCAGGGGAACTCCTACGAGCAGTACTTC; CDR3: CASSQGNSYEQYF
J: TRBJ2-1; V: TRBV7-2; D: TRBD2; size: many; DNA: TGTGCCAGCAAGTTGCGGCCTAGCGGGGTCAATGAGCAGTTCTTC; CDR3: CASKLRPSGVNEQFF
J: TRBJ2-7; V: TRBV4-3; D: NA; size: NA; DNA: TGCGCCAGCAGCCAATCGCAGGGACTCGGCTACGAGCAGTACTTC; CDR3: CASSQSQGLGYEQYF
J: TRBJ1-1; V: TRBV12-3/TRBV12-4; D: NA; size: few; DNA: TGTGCCAGCATCGGAGGGGCTGGGACTGAAGCTTTCTTT; CDR3: CASIGGAGTEAFF
J: TRBJ2-5; V: TRBV6-2/TRBV6-3; D: TRBD2; size: few; DNA: TGTGCCAGCAGCCTGGGACTAGCGGCAACATACCAAGAGACCCAGTACTTC; CDR3: CASSLGLAATYQETQYF
J: TRBJ1-1; V: TRBV6-2/TRBV6-3; D: NA; size: NA; DNA: TGTGCCAGCAGTTATGAAGGGGCTATGCCCCAGTGGGCTTTCTTT; CDR3: CASSYEGAMPQWAFF
J: TRBJ2-3; V: TRBV11-2; D: TRBD2; size: many; DNA: TGTGCCAGCAGCCCTTTTCCGGGGGGGTCTAGCACAGATACGCAGTATTTT; CDR3: CASSPFPGGSSTDTQYF
J: TRBJ2-2; V: TRBV5-1; D: NA; size: few; DNA: TGCGCCAGCAGCCCTACTAGAGGGGCCGGGGAGCTGTTTTTT; CDR3: CASSPTRGAGELFF
J: TRBJ2-7; V: TRBV30; D: NA; size: NA; DNA: TGTGCCTGGGACACGAGCTCCTACGAGCAGTACTTC; CDR3: CAWDTSSYEQYF
J: TRBJ2-5; V: TRBV7-8; D: NA; size: few; DNA: TGTGCCAGCAGCTGGAGCGCGGGACAAGAGACCCAGTACTTC; CDR3: CASSWSAGQETQYF
J: TRBJ1-1; V: TRBV6-6; D: NA; size: NA; DNA: TGTGCCAGCAGACCGGGTTTAGGCACTGAAGCTTTCTTT; CDR3: CASRPGLGTEAFF
J: TRBJ2-1; V: TRBV11-2; D: TRBD2; size: few; DNA: TGTGCCAGCGGTAGGCTGGGACTAGCAAGTTACAATGAGCAGTTCTTC; CDR3: CASGRLGLASYNEQFF
J: TRBJ2-7; V: TRBV20-1; D: NA; size: NA; DNA: TGCAGCTGCGACCTCGGATCCTACGAGCAGTACTTC; CDR3: CSCDLGSYEQYF
J: TRBJ2-5; V: TRBV20-1; D: NA; size: NA; DNA: TGCAGTGCTAGAGCCGGGACCATGAAAGAGACCCAGTACTTC; CDR3: CSARAGTMKETQYF
J: TRBJ1-1; V: TRBV6-5; D: NA; size: few; DNA: TGTGCCAGCACGCTGGGGGGGCGAAGCACTGAAGCTTTCTTT; CDR3: CASTLGGRSTEAFF
J: TRBJ2-7; V: TRBV15; D: TRBD2; size: few; DNA: TGTGCCACCAGCACCTCGGGGGGGAACGAGCAGTACTTC; CDR3: CATSTSGGNEQYF
J: TRBJ2-4; V: TRBV7-2; D: NA; size: NA; DNA: TGTGCCAGCAGCTTGGAGGTCAGCTCGGGCAAAAACATTCAGTACTTC; CDR3: CASSLEVSSGKNIQYF
J: TRBJ2-3; V: TRBV5-1; D: NA; size: NA; DNA: TGCGCCAGCGGGGAAAGGGGAAGCACAGATACGCAGTATTTT; CDR3: CASGERGSTDTQYF
J: TRBJ2-7; V: TRBV20-1; D: NA; size: few; DNA: TGCAGTGCTAGAGGGAGCGGGCTCTCCTACGAGCAGTACTTC; CDR3: CSARGSGLSYEQYF
J: TRBJ1-1; V: TRBV3-1; D: NA; size: NA; DNA: TGTGCCAGCAGCCATTTGGGGAACACTGAAGCTTTCTTT; CDR3: CASSHLGNTEAFF
J: TRBJ2-1; V: TRBV9; D: NA; size: many; DNA: TGTGCCAGCAGCGTAGGGGGGGGGCCCGCCTACAATGAGCAGTTCTTC; CDR3: CASSVGGGPAYNEQFF
J: TRBJ2-5; V: TRBV4-1; D: NA; size: few; DNA: TGCGCCAGCAGCTATACAATACCTGGGGGCCAGGGGACCCAGTACTTC; CDR3: CASSYTIPGGQGTQYF
J: TRBJ1-3; V: TRBV12-3/TRBV12-4; D: NA; size: NA; DNA: TGTGCCAGCAGTTTTGGGGGGTCTGGAAACACCATATATTTT; CDR3: CASSFGGSGNTIYF
J: TRBJ2-4; V: TRBV4-3; D: NA; size: NA; DNA: TGCGCCAGCAGCCAAGAGGCAGGTACCTCAGCGCAGTACTTC; CDR3: CASSQEAGTSAQYF